The table lists the clone carrying this T cell receptor beta chain with a few counts. Construction of the TCRbeta library involved unique molecular identifiers. Using its own MiXCR run on the PCR reads, TCRdb lists one record per CDR3 protein. The sample lists around 370,000 distinct CDR3 sequences, 10% occurring once. The data are from a study of T-cell reconstitution after alpha-beta-depleted transplantation in children. The germline gives CDR1 MDHEN, CDR2 SYDVKM. The trim removed 6 bases at V and 2 bases at J, leaving 9 bases unmatched. CDR3 length: 16 amino acids. The sequence derives from a human donor who donated a stem cell graft to a child with acute lymphoblastic leukemia. The J gene is TRBJ2-3, the V gene TRBV28, with 9 bases lining up with TRBD1. The sequencing used PBMCs from the stem cell graft donor, collected from the stem cell graft. The CDR3 DNA reads TGTGCCAGCAGACCAACAGGGGGCTTGGACACAGATACGCAGTATTTT. Its translation is CASRPTGGLDTDTQYF.